The rows below give T cell receptor beta chains drawn from one sample of a study of blood T cell repertoires in COVID-19. This table comes from immunoSEQ multiplex PCR, and its TCRdb copy is limited to in-frame clones, with some not included. This sample has roughly 40,000 clones, with 90% found just once. Sequencing was performed on peripheral blood. These receptors were collected from a human donor in a cohort sampled during active COVID-19. CDR3s include the opening cysteine and the closing phenylalanine or tryptophan. Some rows mark clone size as missing; the rest say once, few, many or name a class of expanded clone.

V gene	J gene	clone size	CDR3 protein
TRBV28	TRBJ2-3	.	CASSNPAGLTDTQYF
TRBV27	TRBJ1-6	.	CATKQGSSYNSPLHF
TRBV5-1	TRBJ2-7	.	CASSLESGRVREQYF
TRBV29-1	TRBJ2-7	.	CSVRATGWGEQYF
TRBV3-1/TRBV3-2	TRBJ2-1	.	CASSQGGGSANEQFF
TRBV5-1	TRBJ1-1	.	CASRPQAGINSEAFF
TRBV10-3	TRBJ2-3	.	CAIRISTGEGTDTQYF
TRBV6-5	TRBJ1-4	.	CASSPRQGGEKLFF
TRBV19	TRBJ1-6	.	CASTSGQGYNSPLHF
TRBV29-1	TRBJ2-1	.	CSVRTEQSSYNEQFF
TRBV6-4	TRBJ1-1	.	CASSRQVNTEAFF
TRBV5-8	TRBJ2-5	few	CASSTGQPIQTQYF
TRBV3-1/TRBV3-2	TRBJ1-3	.	CASTDRLFGNTIYF
TRBV15	TRBJ2-2	.	CATSIEGDTGELFF
TRBV2	TRBJ2-4	.	CASGTGQNIQYF
TRBV7-2	TRBJ1-2	.	CASSPGRGHGYTF
TRBV4-2	TRBJ2-1	.	CASSSFGTSGTGSYNEQFF
TRBV4-3	TRBJ2-3	once	CASSSISTDTQYF
TRBV3-1/TRBV3-2	TRBJ2-7	.	CASSQDRGLGEQYF
TRBV3-1/TRBV3-2	TRBJ2-1	.	CASSQFEREVNEQFF
TRBV11-2	TRBJ2-7	.	CASSPLRREARFKYEQYF
TRBV4-3	TRBJ2-1	.	CASSQVGLAGGWNEQFF
TRBV10-2	TRBJ2-2	once	CASRLDRLGGELFF
TRBV6-2/TRBV6-3	TRBJ2-1	.	CASSAGPGLAYNEQFF
TRBV3-1/TRBV3-2	TRBJ2-1	.	CASSQTGEQFF
TRBV4-3	TRBJ1-3	.	CASSQDRQGSGNTIYF
TRBV27	TRBJ1-1	.	CASSPQGAGNTEAFF
TRBV19	TRBJ1-5	.	CASNTGSGGGQPQHF
TRBV6-6	TRBJ1-2	.	CASISPVGYGYTF
TRBV4-3	TRBJ1-1	.	CASSDRTGDTEAFF
TRBV30	TRBJ1-2	.	CAWSTSGGAHGYTF
TRBV19	TRBJ2-2	.	CASSLGQGLNTGELFF